This T cell receptor beta chain was profiled in a study of shared clonotypes between healthy human individuals. This clone was seen just once. Deletions cut 1 base from V and 5 bases from J, with 9 bases between. CDR3 length: 13 residues. The germline V gene has CDR1 SGHNT and CDR2 YYREEE (reference sequence). Assay: immunoSEQ multiplex PCR; the TCRdb copy retains only in-frame clones and omits some. The data show about 1.5 million clones, more than 95% seen once. Source material: naive CD4+ T cells sorted from blood. Subset given: CD45RA+ positively selected. This clonotype was obtained from a man between 25 and 39 years old in good health. This sequence joins TRBV5-4 and TRBJ2-5; no firm D call. CDR3 sequence (DNA): TGTGCCAGCAGCTTGTCCGTAGGGGAGACCCAGTACTTC. Amino acids: CASSLSVGETQYF.